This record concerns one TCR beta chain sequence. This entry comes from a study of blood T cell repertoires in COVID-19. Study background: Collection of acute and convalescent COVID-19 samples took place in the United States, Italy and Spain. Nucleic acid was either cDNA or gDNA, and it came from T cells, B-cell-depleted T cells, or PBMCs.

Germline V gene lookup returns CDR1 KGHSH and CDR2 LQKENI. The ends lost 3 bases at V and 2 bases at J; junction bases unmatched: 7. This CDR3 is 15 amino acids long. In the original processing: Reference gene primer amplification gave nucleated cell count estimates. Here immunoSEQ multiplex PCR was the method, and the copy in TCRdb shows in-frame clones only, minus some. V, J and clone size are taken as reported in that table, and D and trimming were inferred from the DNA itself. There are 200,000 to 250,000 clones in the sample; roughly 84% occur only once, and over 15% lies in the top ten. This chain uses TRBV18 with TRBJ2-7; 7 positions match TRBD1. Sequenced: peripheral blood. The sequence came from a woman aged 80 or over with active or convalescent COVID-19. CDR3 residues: CASSPQRQGAYEQYF. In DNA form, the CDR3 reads TGTGCCAGCTCACCGCAAAGACAGGGAGCCTACGAGCAGTACTTC.